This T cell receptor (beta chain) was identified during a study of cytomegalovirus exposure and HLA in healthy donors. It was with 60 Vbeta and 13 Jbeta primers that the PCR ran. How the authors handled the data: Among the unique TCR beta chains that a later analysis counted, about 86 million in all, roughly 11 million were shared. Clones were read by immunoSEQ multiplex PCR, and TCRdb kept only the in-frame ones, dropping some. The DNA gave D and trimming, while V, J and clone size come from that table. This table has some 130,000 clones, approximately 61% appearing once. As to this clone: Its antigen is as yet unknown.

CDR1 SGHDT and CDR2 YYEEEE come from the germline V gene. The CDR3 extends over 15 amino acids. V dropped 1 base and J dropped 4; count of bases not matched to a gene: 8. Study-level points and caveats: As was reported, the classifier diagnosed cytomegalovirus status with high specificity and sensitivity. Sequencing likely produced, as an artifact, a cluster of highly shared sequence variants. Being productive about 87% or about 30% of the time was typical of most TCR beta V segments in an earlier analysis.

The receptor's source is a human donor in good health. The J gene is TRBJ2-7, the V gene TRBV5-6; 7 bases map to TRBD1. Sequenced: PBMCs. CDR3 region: CASSLISGGEYEQYF. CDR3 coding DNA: TGTGCCAGCAGCTTGATATCAGGGGGAGAATACGAGCAGTACTTC.